One sample yielded the 26 T cell receptor beta chains listed below, sequenced in a study of T cell responses to AZD1222 COVID-19 vaccine. Produced via immunoSEQ multiplex PCR; TCRdb's table is partial and in-frame only. Here the sample spans tens of thousands of clones, approximately 80% being singletons. Source: peripheral blood, taken on day 0 of AZD1222 vaccination. Receptors originate from an adult in good health.

The V and J genes are TRBV18 and TRBJ1-1; no clear D. From germline, CDR1 is KGHSH and CDR2 LQKENI. This CDR3 is 15 amino acids long. Trimming took 0 bases from V and 1 from J, leaving 9 bases between them. In DNA form, the CDR3 reads TGTGCCAGCTCACCACCGCGGGCCAAGAACACTGAAGCTTTCTTT. Its protein product is CASSPPRAKNTEAFF.

V gene TRBV5-1 combines with J gene TRBJ2-7; D unresolved. CDR3 length: 13 amino acids. Trimming removed 0 bases at V and 3 bases at J, with 7 bases between. Germline V CDR1 and CDR2: SGHRS, YFSETQ. The CDR3 is CASSLEVFYEQYF. The CDR3, as DNA: TGCGCCAGCAGCTTGGAAGTTTTCTACGAGCAGTACTTC.

The chain carries TRBV4-1 and TRBJ2-2; D remains ambiguous. V was shortened by 6 bases and J by 4 bases, with 9 bases between the two germline ends. CDR1 is MGHRA and CDR2 is YSYEKL in the germline V gene. This CDR3 is built from 13 residues. The CDR3 sequence: CASSPISTGELFF. The CDR3 DNA follows: TGCGCCAGCAGTCCGATCTCCACCGGGGAGCTGTTTTTT.

The CDR3 reads CAGTKPGGYEQYF. The CDR3 coding sequence is TGTGCCGGTACCAAGCCCGGGGGCTACGAGCAGTACTTC. The rearrangement links TRBV19 to TRBJ2-7; D might be TRBD2 (6 bases). Germline lookup yields CDR1 LNHDA and CDR2 SQIVND (reference sequence). The V gene lost 11 bases and the J gene lost 3 bases, with 17 bases spanning the gap. The CDR3 length is 13 residues.

This clone was recorded only once. The V and J genes are TRBV6-5 and TRBJ2-6; D gene ambiguous. Germline CDR1 MNHEY, CDR2 SVGAGI. The CDR3 runs to 14 residues. V was trimmed by 3 bases and J by 4 bases, leaving 7 bases between them. CDR3 region: CASSYSFGANVLTF. CDR3 bases: TGTGCCAGCAGTTATTCTTTCGGGGCCAACGTCCTGACTTTC.

CDR3 sequence reads: CASSQAGTGDTEAFF. CDR3 nucleotide sequence: TGTGCCAGCAGCCAGGCCGGGACAGGGGACACTGAAGCTTTCTTT. The chain carries TRBV4-2 and TRBJ1-1; 10 bases line up with TRBD1. In germline, CDR1 is LGHNA, CDR2 YNFKEQ. This CDR3 spans 15 amino acids. J gave up 3 bases and V 3 bases, and 4 bases lay outside the gene matches.

The genes are TRBV4-2 and TRBJ1-5; D gene ambiguous. Germline V CDR1 and CDR2: LGHNA, YNFKEQ. V lost 3 bases and J 1 base, leaving 10 bases between the germline ends. This CDR3 contains 15 residues. CDR3 in amino acids: CASSQEPQSNQPQHF. CDR3 nucleotides: TGTGCCAGCAGCCAGGAACCACAGAGCAATCAGCCCCAGCATTTT.

This chain links TRBV7-8 with TRBJ2-2; D unclear. The germline gives CDR1 SGHVS, CDR2 FQNEAQ. The CDR3 totals 15 residues. V gave up 2 bases and J gave up 0 bases, with 7 bases separating them. In DNA form, the CDR3 reads TGTGCCAGCAGCTTATTATCGCCGAACACCGGGGAGCTGTTTTTT. The encoded protein is CASSLLSPNTGELFF.

This clone was seen just once. The CDR3 nucleotides read TGTGCCAGCAGCTTAGTGCGGGGTCAAGATACGCAGTATTTT. Protein product: CASSLVRGQDTQYF. The chain has TRBV11-2 and TRBJ2-3; weak D call: TRBD2 (6 bases). CDR3 length: 14 amino acids. The ends were cut back, 1 base at V and 5 bases at J, with 10 bases in the middle. CDR1 SGHAT and CDR2 FQNNGV come from the germline V gene.

The chain has TRBV7-6 and TRBJ2-7; 9 bases match TRBD2. The CDR3 contains 15 residues. CDR1 is SGHVS and CDR2 is FNYEAQ in the germline V gene. The V and J ends lost 4 bases and 0 bases, in that order; junction bases with no gene match: 4. The CDR3 is CASSSSGVSSYEQYF. DNA for the CDR3: TGTGCCAGCAGCTCTAGCGGGGTGAGCTCCTACGAGCAGTACTTC.

The rearrangement uses TRBV6-5 and TRBJ2-7; 10 bases agree with TRBD2. With 2 bases clipped from V and 2 bases from J, the junction kept 0 bases outside the gene matches. This CDR3 is 14 amino acids long. Per germline, CDR1 MNHEY and CDR2 SVGAGI. CDR3: CASSYTSGAYEQYF. The CDR3 DNA reads as TGTGCCAGCAGTTACACTAGCGGGGCCTACGAGCAGTACTTC.

This clone was observed once. This rearrangement joins TRBV28 to TRBJ2-3; 12 positions match TRBD2. The CDR3 spans 15 residues. Germline values: CDR1 MDHEN, CDR2 SYDVKM. Trimming at V came to 5 bases and at J to 6 bases, leaving 6 bases not matched to a gene. The chain's CDR3 is CASSLLAGGRDTQYF. The DNA for the CDR3 is TGTGCCAGCAGTCTCCTAGCGGGGGGGAGGGATACGCAGTATTTT.

This chain joins TRBV4-3 and TRBJ2-2, with 9 positions matching TRBD2. CDR1 is LGHNA and CDR2 is YSLEER in the germline V gene. V gave up 0 bases and J gave up 7 bases; unmatched junction bases: 6. The CDR3 loop spans 16 amino acids. CDR3 residues: CASSQDQAGGIGELFF. The CDR3 nucleotides are TGCGCCAGCAGCCAAGATCAGGCGGGGGGGATCGGGGAGCTGTTTTTT.

V is TRBV7-2 and J is TRBJ2-1, with 16 bases fitting TRBD2. Per the germline V gene, CDR1 is SGHTA and CDR2 is FQGNSA. V shed 5 bases, J shed 10 bases, and the junction held 8 bases outside the gene matches. This CDR3 region has 16 residues. CDR3 loop: CASSPEGLAGGREQFF. DNA of the CDR3: TGTGCCAGCAGCCCCGAGGGACTAGCGGGGGGGCGGGAGCAGTTCTTC.

The chain joins TRBV27 to TRBJ1-2, with 8 bases matching TRBD1. The CDR3 is made up of 15 amino acids. CDR1 is MNHEY, CDR2 SMNVEV, per germline (reference sequence). V shed 6 bases and J 8 bases; nucleotides not matched to a gene: 14. CDR3 sequence reads: CASRASSGGMWGYTF. In DNA, the CDR3 is TGTGCCAGCAGAGCCTCGTCAGGGGGCATGTGGGGCTACACCTTC.

The genes are TRBV7-8 and TRBJ2-7; 10 bases are shared with TRBD2. Germline lookup yields CDR1 SGHVS and CDR2 FQNEAQ. The CDR3 totals 14 residues. The V gene end was trimmed by 7 bases and the J gene end by 5 bases; junction bases not matched to a gene: 8. The CDR3: CASTPIAGGDEQYF. The CDR3 region has the DNA TGTGCCAGCACCCCGATAGCGGGGGGCGACGAGCAGTACTTC.

The V call is TRBV11-1, the J call TRBJ1-6, with TRBD1 as a possible D gene (5 bases). CDR1 is SGHAT, CDR2 FQDESV, per germline (reference sequence). The CDR3 is 15 residues long. V gave up 6 bases and J gave up 6 bases, with 15 bases separating them. The DNA of the CDR3 is TGTGCCAGCAGACCCGGGACCCAACCTAATTCACCCCTCCACTTT. It encodes CASRPGTQPNSPLHF.

The J gene is TRBJ1-2, the V gene TRBV6-5; 8 bases align to TRBD1. The CDR3 loop spans 14 amino acids. Per the germline V gene, CDR1 is MNHEY and CDR2 is SVGAGI. J was trimmed by 3 bases and V by 5 bases; bases with no gene match: 5. The CDR3 DNA follows: TGTGCCAGCAGTCAACTACAGGGGGACTATGGCTACACCTTC. It translates to CASSQLQGDYGYTF.

This chain connects TRBV29-1 to TRBJ1-2; 9 bases line up with TRBD1. From germline, CDR1 is SQVTM and CDR2 ANQGSEA. V shed 7 bases and J 4 bases; nucleotides not matched to a gene: 13. CDR3 length: 15 amino acids. The CDR3 is CSALGGGTGPYGYTF. For the CDR3, the DNA is TGCAGCGCCCTTGGGGGGGGGACAGGGCCCTATGGCTACACCTTC.

J is TRBJ2-7 and V is TRBV11-1; no definite D call. The CDR3 contains 13 residues. Trimming left V 0 bases short and J 4 bases short, with 7 bases between. Germline CDR1 reads SGHAT; CDR2 reads FQDESV (reference sequence). CDR3 bases: TGTGCCAGCAGCTTAGCGCAGGATTACGAGCAGTACTTC. Amino acids: CASSLAQDYEQYF.

The sample holds a few counts of this clone. The V gene is TRBV5-6, the J gene TRBJ1-6; D is unresolved. This CDR3 comprises 17 residues. V was pared by 2 bases and J by 0 bases, with 12 bases between. The germline V gene encodes CDR1 SGHDT and CDR2 YYEEEE. The CDR3: CASSFRRTSSYNSPLHF. DNA for the CDR3: TGTGCCAGCAGCTTTAGGAGAACGAGCTCCTATAATTCACCCCTCCACTTT.

V gene TRBV12-2 combines with J gene TRBJ2-7; TRBD1 is the table's D call, not checked against the DNA. TRBV12-2 is reported as a pseudogene. The CDR3 runs to 16 residues. The CDR3 region has the DNA TGTGCAAGTCGCTTAGTGAAGGACAGTGTCACCTACGAGCAGTACTTC. Protein product: CASRLVKDSVTYEQYF.

V and J are TRBV7-9 and TRBJ2-3; no clear D gene. V lost 1 base and J 2 bases, leaving 10 bases between the germline ends. Germline V lookup: CDR1 SEHNR, CDR2 FQNEAQ (reference sequence). The CDR3 runs to 15 residues. For the CDR3, the DNA is TGTGCCAGCAGCTTAGAGGGCGGATCCACAGATACGCAGTATTTT. Translation: CASSLEGGSTDTQYF.

This chain links TRBV28 with TRBJ2-7; 9 positions match TRBD1. This CDR3 comprises 17 residues. V trimming: 4 bases; J trimming: 0 bases; junction bases outside the gene matches: 10. Germline V gene lookup returns CDR1 MDHEN and CDR2 SYDVKM. CDR3 in amino acids: CASSSFIRDRDSYEQYF. CDR3 bases: TGTGCCAGCAGTTCATTTATCCGGGACAGGGACTCCTACGAGCAGTACTTC.

The V and J genes are TRBV5-6 and TRBJ2-1; D might be TRBD1 (6 bases). The length of the CDR3 is 15 residues. Germline CDR1 and CDR2: SGHDT and YYEEEE. Trimming stripped 4 bases from V and 0 bases from J, with 11 bases between. This CDR3 reads CASSPGHRSYNEQFF. The CDR3 bases are TGTGCCAGCAGCCCGGGACATCGCTCCTACAATGAGCAGTTCTTC.

This chain joins TRBV19 and TRBJ1-2, with 9 bases fitting TRBD1. Germline V gene lookup returns CDR1 LNHDA and CDR2 SQIVND (reference sequence). V trimming: 6 bases; J trimming: 8 bases; junction bases outside the gene matches: 10. The CDR3 is 14 amino acids. CDR3: CASSLWTGEKGYTF. For the CDR3, the DNA is TGTGCCAGTAGCCTATGGACAGGGGAGAAAGGCTACACCTTC.